Below, 5 T cell receptor beta chains from the same sample are listed, as sequenced in a study of post-analysis software for immune sequencing data. Their recognized antigens are unknown. Regarding the study as a whole: When patients were compared with controls, 4 or 5 TRBV segments were more frequent, TRBV5-6, TRBV5-1 and TRBV20-1 among them.

Unique molecular identifiers were built into the TCR beta cDNA libraries. Each CDR3 protein is one row after TCRdb ran MiXCR on the PCR reads. The sample lists 150,000 to 200,000 distinct CDR3 sequences; roughly 30% were seen once. Source material: blood. These receptor sequences come from a girl between 10 and 17 years old with multiple sclerosis.

This clonotype was counted at least ten times. This chain links TRBV10-3 with TRBJ2-7, with D hard to call. The V end was cut by 0 bases, the J end by 5 bases, with 11 bases between. The germline gives CDR1 ENHRY, CDR2 SYGVKD. This CDR3 is built from 14 residues. CDR3 bases: TGTGCCATCAGTGAGTCGTCGGGTTTAAACGAGCAGTACTTC. This codes for CAISESSGLNEQYF.

The CDR3 here is CASSLAGAQGQYF. For the CDR3, the DNA is TGTGCCAGCAGCCTAGCGGGAGCTCAAGGGCAGTACTTC. The V gene is TRBV25-1, the J gene TRBJ2-4; 10 bases match TRBD2. Per germline, CDR1 MGHDK and CDR2 SYGVNS. This CDR3 has 13 residues. The V and J ends lost 6 bases and 13 bases, in that order; junction bases with no gene match: 9.

The chain combines TRBV25-1 with TRBJ1-2; D is uncertain. The germline V and J ends were trimmed by 3 bases and 2 bases, with 7 bases remaining between them. This CDR3 is built from 13 residues. In germline, CDR1 is MGHDK, CDR2 SYGVNS. The CDR3: CASSEPANYGYTF. In DNA, the CDR3 is TGTGCCAGCAGTGAGCCAGCAAACTATGGCTACACCTTC.

This clonotype has just one count. This chain joins TRBV7-2 and TRBJ2-2, with 10 nucleotides matching TRBD2. V was pared by 5 bases and J by 8 bases, with 11 bases of the junction left unmatched. CDR1 SGHTA and CDR2 FQGNSA come from the germline V gene. There are 16 residues in the CDR3. The chain's CDR3 is CASSPGGLASLGELFF. The DNA for the CDR3 is TGTGCCAGCAGCCCAGGGGGACTAGCGTCTCTAGGGGAGCTGTTTTTT.

This clonotype was recorded many times. The CDR3 nucleotides read TGTGCCATCAGTGAGTCGATAGCGGGAGGGCCTTACGAGCAGTACTTC. Its protein product is CAISESIAGGPYEQYF. The chain recombines TRBV10-3 with TRBJ2-7; 11 bases match TRBD2. The CDR3 consists of 16 residues. CDR1 and CDR2 from the germline V gene are ENHRY and SYGVKD. Losses at the gene ends were 0 bases for V and 4 bases for J; bases not matched to a gene: 5.